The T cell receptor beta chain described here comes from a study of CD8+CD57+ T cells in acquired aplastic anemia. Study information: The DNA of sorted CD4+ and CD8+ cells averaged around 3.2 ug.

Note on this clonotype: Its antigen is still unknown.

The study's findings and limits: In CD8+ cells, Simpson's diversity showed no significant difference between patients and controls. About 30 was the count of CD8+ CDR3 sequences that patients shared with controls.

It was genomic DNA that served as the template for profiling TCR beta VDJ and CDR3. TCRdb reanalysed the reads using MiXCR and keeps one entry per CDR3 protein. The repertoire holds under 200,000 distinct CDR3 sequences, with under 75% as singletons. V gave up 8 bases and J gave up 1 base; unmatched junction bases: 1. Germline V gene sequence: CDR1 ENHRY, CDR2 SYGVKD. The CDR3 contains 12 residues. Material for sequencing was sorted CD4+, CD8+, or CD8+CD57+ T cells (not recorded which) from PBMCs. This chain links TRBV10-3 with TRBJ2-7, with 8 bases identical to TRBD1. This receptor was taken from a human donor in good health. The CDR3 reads CAIGTGSYEQYF. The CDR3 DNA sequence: TGTGCCATCGGGACAGGTTCCTACGAGCAGTACTTC.